What follows are 29 T cell receptor beta chains derived from one specimen sequenced in a study of control samples from healthy donors and cancer patients. The table came from immunoSEQ multiplex PCR; TCRdb's copy has only in-frame clones and leaves some out. Here the sample spans about 98,000 clones, roughly four fifths being singletons. The sample was blood. The receptors stem from a man between 60 and 70 years old in good health.

V is TRBV3-1 (or the pseudogene TRBV3-2) and J is TRBJ1-2; D ambiguous. Between the trimmed V and J ends, which lost 4 bases and 8 bases, there was a span of 11 bases. The CDR3 consists of 12 residues. Germline CDR1 reads LGHDT; CDR2 reads YNNKEL (reference sequence). The CDR3 bases are TGTGCCAGCAGCCCGTACGGGAGGGGCTACACCTTC. Residues: CASSPYGRGYTF.

The table lists this clone with a count of one. The J gene is TRBJ2-5, the V gene TRBV6-5; D unclear. The CDR3 is 13 amino acids. Germline assignment: CDR1 MNHEY and CDR2 SVGAGI. Trimming took 5 bases from V and 2 from J, leaving 9 bases between them. Here the CDR3 DNA reads TGTGCCAGCAGTCTGGGCAGACAAGAGACCCAGTACTTC. Protein: CASSLGRQETQYF.

The chain couples TRBV4-2 to TRBJ1-6; maybe TRBD1 (5 bases). Trimming took 2 bases from V and 9 from J, leaving 17 bases between them. The CDR3 is 16 residues long. Germline V CDR1 and CDR2: LGHNA, YNFKEQ. The CDR3 spells CASSQPSQGTGSPLHF. The CDR3 DNA sequence: TGTGCCAGCAGCCAACCCTCTCAGGGAACCGGTTCACCCCTCCACTTT.

This chain joins TRBV6-6 and TRBJ2-3; 9 nucleotides agree with TRBD2. The CDR3 length is 16 residues. V was pared by 2 bases and J by 3 bases, with 6 bases of the junction left unmatched. From germline, CDR1 is MNHNY and CDR2 SVGAGI (reference sequence). The chain's CDR3 is CASSYSGGLGTDTQYF. The CDR3 coding sequence is TGTGCCAGCAGTTACAGCGGGGGGTTGGGGACAGATACGCAGTATTTT.

The chain employs TRBV28 and TRBJ2-7, with TRBD1 identical over 8 bases. The CDR3 is 15 amino acids. CDR1 MDHEN and CDR2 SYDVKM come from the germline V gene. Unmatched junction bases numbered 8, after V lost 5 bases and J lost 2 bases. The CDR3 DNA sequence: TGTGCCAGCAGTACAGGACAGGGCCCCGCCTACGAGCAGTACTTC. This sequence encodes CASSTGQGPAYEQYF.

The gene calls are TRBV21-1 and TRBJ1-1. TRBV21-1 is reported as a pseudogene. The CDR3 sequence is 13 residues long. The CDR3 region has the DNA TGTGCCAGCAGCAAAGTGGGGTGGACTGAAGCTTTCTTT. Its protein is CASSKVGWTEAFF.

The chain has TRBV7-6 and TRBJ1-3; D call uncertain. Germline CDR1 and CDR2: SGHVS and FNYEAQ. CDR3 length equals 15 residues. V lost 5 bases and J 3 bases, leaving 14 bases between the germline ends. The CDR3 sequence: CASSDHEDGGNTIYF. CDR3 coding DNA: TGTGCCAGCAGCGATCATGAGGACGGTGGAAACACCATATATTTT.

The DNA for the CDR3 is TGTGCCACCAGTGATTTAGGGGGTACGAGCAATCAGCCCCAGCATTTT. Translating it yields CATSDLGGTSNQPQHF. The V and J genes are TRBV24-1 and TRBJ1-5; weak D call: TRBD1 (6 bases). CDR3 length: 16 amino acids. V was cut by 1 base and J by 1 base, with 10 bases left in between. CDR1 and CDR2 from the germline V gene are KGHDR and SFDVKD.

The rearrangement links TRBV4-2 to TRBJ2-3; unclear D gene. The ends were cut back, 2 bases at V and 2 bases at J, with 8 bases in the middle. CDR1 LGHNA and CDR2 YNFKEQ come from the germline V gene. The CDR3 totals 14 residues. CDR3 in DNA: TGTGCCAGCAGCCAAAGCGTTTCCACAGATACGCAGTATTTT. Encoded protein: CASSQSVSTDTQYF.

The chain employs TRBV5-4 and TRBJ1-5; possibly TRBD1 for D (5 bases). The CDR3 sequence is 14 residues long. V was pared by 3 bases and J by 2 bases, with 9 bases between. Germline loops: CDR1 SGHNT, CDR2 YYREEE (reference sequence). CDR3 nucleotide sequence: TGTGCCAGCAGCTCAAGGGGTGGCAATCAGCCCCAGCATTTT. As protein: CASSSRGGNQPQHF.

The chain carries TRBV10-1 and TRBJ2-1; 9 nucleotides match TRBD2. The J segment lost 6 bases and the V segment lost 0 bases, leaving 3 bases of the junction unmatched. CDR1 is WNHNN and CDR2 is SYGVQD in the germline V gene (reference sequence). The CDR3 runs 15 residues. CDR3 sequence (DNA): TGCGCCAGCAGTGAGTCGGCGGGAGGGTTCAATGAGCAGTTCTTC. Protein product: CASSESAGGFNEQFF.

The rearrangement links TRBV5-4 to TRBJ2-7, with D perhaps matching TRBD2 (5 bases). The CDR3 is 15 amino acids. In germline, CDR1 is SGHNT, CDR2 YYREEE (reference sequence). Trimming stripped 4 bases from V and 3 bases from J, with 17 bases between. The DNA of the CDR3 is TGTGCCAGCAGCCCCGGGCCGGGGAACAGCTACGAGCAGTACTTC. Its translation is CASSPGPGNSYEQYF. The complete variable domain, with remaining parts taken from reference TRBV5-4 and TRBJ2-7, reads ETGVTQSPTHLIKTRGQQVTLRCSSQSGHNTVSWYQQALGQGPQFIFQYYREEENGRGNFPPRFSGLQFPNYSSELNVNALELDDSALYLCASSPGPGNSYEQYFGPGTRLTVT.

On this clone itself: The junction differs from germline at one of its ends, possibly a read error. The V call is TRBV3-1 (or the pseudogene TRBV3-2), the J call TRBJ1-4; D possibly corresponds to TRBD1 (5 bases). Germline V lookup: CDR1 LGHDT, CDR2 YNNKEL (reference sequence). The CDR3 consists of 12 residues. DNA of the CDR3: TGTGCCGGCAGGGCAATTAATGAAAAACTGTTTTTT. Its translation is CAGRAINEKLFF.

This clone was detected only once. This chain joins TRBV10-3 and TRBJ2-3; tentative D call: TRBD1 (5 bases). Trimming stripped 11 bases from V and 2 bases from J, with 14 bases between. The CDR3 spans 13 residues. Germline CDR1 ENHRY, CDR2 SYGVKD. CDR3 nucleotide sequence: TGTGCCGGAAAGGGGTCGTCCACAGATACGCAGTATTTT. The encoded protein is CAGKGSSTDTQYF.

The chain carries TRBV11-1 and TRBJ2-2; D is possibly TRBD1 (5 bases). Germline V gene data show CDR1 as SGHAT and CDR2 as FQDESV (reference sequence). The ends were cut back, 2 bases at V and 1 base at J, with 11 bases in the middle. The CDR3 contains 16 residues. For the CDR3, the DNA is TGTGCCAGCAGCTTAAGGGCAGGGATGAACACCGGGGAGCTGTTTTTT. Its protein product is CASSLRAGMNTGELFF.

The chain couples TRBV5-4 to TRBJ2-7; TRBD2 might be the D (5 bases). This CDR3 is built from 15 residues. V was shortened by 2 bases and J by 1 base, with 13 bases between the two germline ends. Germline loops: CDR1 SGHNT, CDR2 YYREEE (reference sequence). The CDR3 is CASSFKTGWSYEQYF. CDR3 nucleotide sequence: TGTGCCAGCAGCTTCAAGACGGGGTGGTCCTACGAGCAGTACTTC.

The chain employs TRBV5-1 and TRBJ1-6; 8 bases map to TRBD1. With 0 bases clipped from V and 7 bases from J, the junction kept 0 bases outside the gene matches. CDR1 is SGHRS and CDR2 is YFSETQ in the germline V gene. This CDR3 is built from 14 residues. Written as DNA, the CDR3 is TGCGCCAGCAGCTTGGCAGGGGGCAATTCACCCCTCCACTTT. Residues: CASSLAGGNSPLHF.

J is TRBJ2-7 and V is TRBV15, with D uncertain. The germline V gene has CDR1 LNHNV and CDR2 YYDKDF (reference sequence). The length of the CDR3 is 15 residues. Trimming took off 0 bases at V and 0 bases at J, with 9 bases between the two ends. This CDR3 reads CATSRDVAVSYEQYF. The DNA for the CDR3 is TGTGCCACCAGCAGAGACGTGGCAGTCTCCTACGAGCAGTACTTC.

CDR3 in DNA: TGTGCCTGCCACACAGATACGCAGTATTTT. It yields the protein CACHTDTQYF. The chain is built from TRBV30 and TRBJ2-3; D is ambiguous. The germline gives CDR1 GTSNPN, CDR2 SVGIG (reference sequence). This CDR3 region has 10 residues. Deletions cut 6 bases from V and 2 bases from J, with 3 bases between.

The V gene is TRBV20-1, the J gene TRBJ2-7; D is ambiguous. CDR3 length equals 11 residues. The germline gives CDR1 DFQATT, CDR2 SNEGSKA (reference sequence). Trimming left V 2 bases short and J 5 bases short, with 7 bases between. The CDR3 bases are TGCAGTGCTAGACCTGACCACGAGCAGTACTTC. Translated, it gives CSARPDHEQYF.

This chain connects TRBV2 to TRBJ2-2, with TRBD2 matching 8 bases. J was trimmed by 6 bases and V by 10 bases; bases with no gene match: 16. There are 16 residues in the CDR3. CDR1 is SNHLY and CDR2 is FYNNEI in the germline V gene. This CDR3 reads CATKPPGTRGPGELFF. CDR3 nucleotides: TGTGCCACTAAACCTCCCGGGACTAGAGGGCCCGGGGAGCTGTTTTTT.

The chain carries TRBV5-1 and TRBJ2-1; 9 bases match TRBD2. With V trimmed by 4 bases and J by 1 base, 15 bases remained unmatched. The length of the CDR3 is 19 residues. The germline V gene has CDR1 SGHRS and CDR2 YFSETQ. Written as DNA, the CDR3 is TGCGCCAGCAGCCCAGACCCCCTACTAGCGGGTGATTCCTACAATGAGCAGTTCTTC. Its protein is CASSPDPLLAGDSYNEQFF.

The gene calls are TRBV5-1 and TRBJ1-1, with D unresolved. V lost 4 bases to trimming and J lost 1 base, with 8 bases between them. Germline assignment: CDR1 SGHRS and CDR2 YFSETQ. The CDR3 is 13 residues long. The CDR3 DNA follows: TGCGCCAGCAGCGGCGACACGAACACTGAAGCTTTCTTT. Protein: CASSGDTNTEAFF.

The chain is built from TRBV30 and TRBJ2-7; D gene ambiguous. The CDR3 is 13 amino acids. V gave up 0 bases and J gave up 1 base, with 7 bases separating them. Germline-derived CDR1 and CDR2 are GTSNPN and SVGIG (reference sequence). The CDR3 reads CAWSVGWSYEQYF. In DNA form, the CDR3 reads TGTGCCTGGAGTGTGGGGTGGTCCTACGAGCAGTACTTC.

The chain carries TRBV19 and TRBJ1-5; no reliable D call. Germline V gene data show CDR1 as LNHDA and CDR2 as SQIVND (reference sequence). V lost 3 bases and J lost 0, with 21 bases in between. This CDR3 region has 19 residues. The CDR3 reads CASSIGLMSNFYSNQPQHF. CDR3 DNA: TGTGCCAGTAGTATCGGACTCATGAGCAACTTTTATAGCAATCAGCCCCAGCATTTT.

The rearrangement joins TRBV6-5 to TRBJ1-4; D is perhaps TRBD1 (5 bases). The CDR3 loop spans 15 amino acids. Per the germline V gene, CDR1 is MNHEY and CDR2 is SVGAGI. Trimming cost V 8 bases and J 1 base, with 14 bases left between them. This CDR3 reads CASVLLGVTNEKLFF. CDR3 coding DNA: TGTGCCAGCGTACTGTTGGGGGTAACTAATGAAAAACTGTTTTTT.

The chain carries TRBV19 and TRBJ2-3, with 14 bases that match TRBD2. The germline gives CDR1 LNHDA, CDR2 SQIVND (reference sequence). The V segment lost 5 bases and the J segment 0 bases; nucleotides outside the gene matches: 10. The CDR3 sequence is 19 residues long. The CDR3 region is CASSRVGLAGGPSTDTQYF. CDR3 nucleotide sequence: TGTGCCAGTAGTCGGGTTGGACTAGCGGGAGGTCCCAGCACAGATACGCAGTATTTT. The full variable domain, completed using reference TRBV19 and TRBJ2-3, is DGGITQSPKYLFRKEGQNVTLSCEQNLNHDAMYWYRQDPGQGLRLIYYSQIVNDFQKGDIAEGYSVSREKKESFPLTVTSAQKNPTAFYLCASSRVGLAGGPSTDTQYFGPGTRLTVL.

The chain is built from TRBV5-1 and TRBJ2-7; 8 nucleotides agree with TRBD1. With 3 bases clipped from V and 3 bases from J, the junction kept 2 bases outside the gene matches. The CDR3 runs to 13 residues. Germline CDR1 reads SGHRS; CDR2 reads YFSETQ. Written as DNA, the CDR3 is TGCGCCAGCAGCTACGGACAGGGCTACGAGCAGTACTTC. Translation: CASSYGQGYEQYF.

The genes are TRBV6-5 and TRBJ2-1; 7 nucleotides match TRBD1. The germline gives CDR1 MNHEY, CDR2 SVGAGI. The CDR3 is 15 residues long. The junction had 5 bases not matched to a gene; V was cut back by 6 bases and J by 0 bases. This chain's CDR3 is CASRLDRLSYNEQFF. CDR3 bases: TGTGCCAGCAGGCTGGACAGGCTCTCCTACAATGAGCAGTTCTTC.